Sequencing of this TCR beta chain was carried out in a study of blood T cell repertoires in COVID-19. Clones were sequenced by immunoSEQ multiplex PCR, and TCRdb holds only the in-frame ones, with some missing. The sample yields about 480,000 clones, around nine tenths seen once. The CDR3 is 15 residues long. Per the germline V gene, CDR1 is SGHDN and CDR2 is FVKESK. Between the trimmed V and J ends, which lost 1 base and 5 bases, there was a span of 11 bases. This sequence was found in a woman aged 40 to 49 who had recovered from COVID-19. V gene TRBV14 combines with J gene TRBJ2-2; D might be TRBD1 (5 bases). The material sequenced was PBMCs or T cells enriched from blood (not recorded which). CDR3 residues: CASSQVRQPTGELFF. The CDR3 DNA follows: TGTGCCAGCAGCCAAGTGAGACAGCCAACCGGGGAGCTGTTTTTT.